A single sample is the source of the 26 T cell receptor beta chains below, sequenced in a study of T cell clonality in common variable immunodeficiency. The repertoire was sequenced with immunoSEQ multiplex PCR; TCRdb's copy has only in-frame clones and lacks some. The sample is made up of about 64,000 clones, none counted only once. Sequenced material: peripheral blood mononuclear cells. All receptors derive from a person aged 18-69 years in good health.

Concerning this clone itself: The read halts 3 residues ahead of the CDR3 end, with the missing end drawn from the germline J gene. V and J are TRBV7-9 and TRBJ2-4; 8 nucleotides line up with TRBD1. CDR3 length: 13 residues. From germline, CDR1 is SEHNR and CDR2 FQNEAQ (reference sequence). Incomplete CDR3 DNA: TGTGCCAGCAGCTTAGGACAGGGGCGAGGT. It codes for CASSLGQGRG. The full CDR3 protein is CASSLGQGRGQYF.

This clone came up many times. Read data end 3 residues before the CDR3 end; the end is taken from the germline J gene. The V call is TRBV30, the J call TRBJ2-2; 7 bases map to TRBD2. Germline loops: CDR1 GTSNPN, CDR2 SVGIG (reference sequence). The CDR3 length is 14 residues. The junction had 4 bases not matched to a gene; V was cut back by 5 bases and J by 1 base. The covered CDR3 bases are TGTGCCTGGGCAGCGGGGCGGAACACCGGGGAG. Protein: CAWAAGRNTGE. The entire CDR3 sequence reads CAWAAGRNTGELFF.

This clone has ten or more counts. Read data end 3 residues before the CDR3 end; the end is taken from the germline J gene. The rearrangement joins TRBV5-1 to TRBJ2-7, with 8 nucleotides matching TRBD2. The germline CDR1 and CDR2 sequences are SGHRS and YFSETQ. The junction had 6 bases not matched to a gene; V was cut back by 4 bases and J by 0 bases. The CDR3 runs 15 residues. The covered CDR3 bases are TGCGCCAGCAGCCCCCGGGGGGGACGCTCCTACGAG. Protein sequence: CASSPRGGRSYE. In full, the CDR3 reads CASSPRGGRSYEQYF.

The table lists this clone with many counts. The CDR3 is cut off 3 residues early in the read; its end comes from the germline J gene. This rearrangement joins TRBV20-1 to TRBJ2-1; 7 bases agree with TRBD2. This CDR3 region has 15 residues. J lost 2 bases, V lost 0 bases, and 4 bases had no gene match. Germline V lookup: CDR1 DFQATT, CDR2 SNEGSKA (reference sequence). The CDR3 loop reads CSARDLAEAYNEQFF. Incomplete CDR3 DNA: TGCAGTGCTAGAGATCTAGCGGAGGCCTACAATGAG.

This clone showed up many times. This may stem from a read error, because a much larger clone lies one nucleotide away. Other DNA variants within this sample encode the same CDR3. The CDR3 region is CASSSLDLGGEKLFF. The covered CDR3 bases are TGCGCCAGCAGCAGCCTCGATCTCGGGGGTGAAAAA. The chain employs TRBV5-1 and TRBJ1-4, with a weak D call TRBD1 (5 bases). The read halts 3 residues ahead of the CDR3 end, with the missing end drawn from the germline J gene. With 4 bases removed from V and 7 bases from J, the gap between germline ends came to 17 bases. The length of the CDR3 is 15 residues. Germline values: CDR1 SGHRS, CDR2 YFSETQ.

This clone was found many times. The CDR3 extends 3 residues past the end of the read, so its final part is completed from the germline J gene. The gene calls are TRBV20-1 and TRBJ2-7, with a tentative D call TRBD2 (6 bases). Germline CDR1 reads DFQATT; CDR2 reads SNEGSKA (reference sequence). V shed 3 bases and J shed 2 bases, with 11 bases lying between them. This CDR3 comprises 13 residues. The CDR3 loop reads CSASGGPPYEQYF. The covered CDR3 bases are TGCAGTGCTAGCGGGGGTCCCCCCTACGAG.

This clone was counted many times. The read finishes 3 residues shy of the CDR3 end, and the germline J gene is used to complete it. The chain links TRBV11-3 to TRBJ2-2, with D tentatively TRBD1 (6 bases). CDR1 is SGHNT, CDR2 YENEEA, per germline. This CDR3 spans 15 amino acids. Trimming shortened V by 4 bases and J by 0 bases, and 9 bases separated the two germline ends. The sequenced part of the CDR3 DNA is TGTGCCAGCAGCTCGGGACAAGCGAACACCGGGGAG. Translation gives CASSSGQANTGE. The entire CDR3 reads CASSSGQANTGELFF. Full variable domain (missing parts from reference TRBV11-3 and TRBJ2-2): EAGVVQSPRYKIIEKKQPVAFWCNPISGHNTLYWYLQNLGQGPELLIRYENEEAVDDSQLPKDRFSAERLKGVDSTLKIQPAELGDSAVYLCASSSGQANTGELFFGEGSRLTVL.

This clone was observed at least ten times. The sequenced fragment ends 3 residues before the CDR3 boundary, so the rest is inferred from the germline J gene. This chain links TRBV6-1 with TRBJ2-7, with 9 positions matching TRBD2. The CDR3 consists of 16 residues. Trimming removed 4 bases from V and 0 bases from J; junction bases left unmatched: 7. Germline V gives CDR1 MNHNS, CDR2 SASEGT. The covered CDR3 bases are TGTGCCAGCAGTGTTTTAGCGGGGGCCAGCTCCTACGAG. Protein: CASSVLAGASSYE. The entire CDR3 protein reads CASSVLAGASSYEQYF.

In its sample, this clone was seen many times. The read halts 3 residues ahead of the CDR3 end, with the missing end drawn from the germline J gene. This rearrangement joins TRBV5-1 to TRBJ2-2; TRBD2 matches at 8 bases. V gave up 1 base and J gave up 3 bases; unmatched junction bases: 8. This CDR3 region has 17 residues. Germline loops: CDR1 SGHRS, CDR2 YFSETQ. The CDR3 bases that were read are TGCGCCAGCAGCTTGAGGGGAATAGCGGGATACACCGGGGAG. Its protein product is CASSLRGIAGYTGE. The complete CDR3 reads CASSLRGIAGYTGELFF.

This clone was recorded at least ten times. The read ends 3 residues before the CDR3 terminus; that terminus is restored from the germline J gene. The V call is TRBV7-9, the J call TRBJ1-1, with 7 bases lining up with TRBD1. J gave up 2 bases and V 6 bases, and 9 bases lay outside the gene matches. Germline V gene lookup returns CDR1 SEHNR and CDR2 FQNEAQ (reference sequence). The CDR3 has 15 residues. The CDR3 DNA, read in part, is TGTGCCAGCAGACCTGCCGGGACAGTAAACACTGAA. Amino acids: CASRPAGTVNTE. The whole CDR3 protein reads CASRPAGTVNTEAFF.

This clone occurred many times. The CDR3 loop is CASISGGRQAFF. Partial CDR3 DNA: TGTGCCAGTATCTCGGGGGGGCGACAA. This chain links TRBV19 with TRBJ1-1; D possibly corresponds to TRBD1 (6 bases). The read ends 3 residues shy of where the CDR3 ends; the end is completed using the germline J gene. Germline assignment: CDR1 LNHDA and CDR2 SQIVND (reference sequence). The CDR3 extends over 12 amino acids.

The sample holds many counts of this clone. The read terminates 3 residues ahead of where the CDR3 ends, so the germline J gene completes it. The rearrangement links TRBV5-1 to TRBJ1-1, with 9 nucleotides matching TRBD1. The V gene's germline CDR1 is SGHRS and CDR2 YFSETQ. After removal of 2 bases from V and 4 bases from J, the junction contained 9 bases not matched to a gene. This CDR3 comprises 16 residues. The CDR3 DNA, read in part, is TGCGCCAGCAGCTTTTCCGGGACAGGGACGGTCACTGAA. Encoded protein: CASSFSGTGTVTE. The whole CDR3 protein reads CASSFSGTGTVTEAFF.

This clone was seen a handful of times. The CDR3 end lies 3 residues beyond the end of the read and is filled in from the germline J gene. The chain couples TRBV7-3 to TRBJ2-7, with 8 bases matching TRBD2. The CDR3 loop spans 15 amino acids. V shed 5 bases and J 3 bases; nucleotides not matched to a gene: 9. Germline loops: CDR1 SGHTA, CDR2 FQGTGA. CDR3 DNA, as far as it was read: TGTGCCAGCAGCCTACGCCCGGGACTAGACTACGAG. Translating gives CASSLRPGLDYE. The full CDR3 reads CASSLRPGLDYEQYF.

This clone has a count of ten or more. The observed sequence ends 3 residues before the CDR3 terminus, with the missing tail filled in from the germline J gene. V and J are TRBV19 and TRBJ1-5; possibly TRBD1 for D (5 bases). This CDR3 contains 13 residues. V was cut by 3 bases and J by 6 bases, with 9 bases left in between. Looked up from germline, CDR1 is LNHDA and CDR2 is SQIVND (reference sequence). The CDR3 DNA, read in part, is TGTGCCAGTAGTATCAGGGTTGGTCAGCCC. Its translation is CASSIRVGQP. The full CDR3 is CASSIRVGQPQHF.

This clone was observed at least ten times. The DNA ends 3 residues before the CDR3 does, and the rest of the CDR3 is filled in from the germline J gene. The rearrangement links TRBV7-6 to TRBJ2-1; 16 bases align to TRBD2. Per the germline V gene, CDR1 is SGHVS and CDR2 is FNYEAQ. The CDR3 runs to 17 residues. With 7 bases clipped from V and 8 bases from J, the junction kept 11 bases outside the gene matches. The CDR3 here is CASTAPGTSGGADEQFF. CDR3 DNA (partial): TGTGCCAGCACCGCACCAGGGACTAGCGGGGGGGCCGATGAG.

Ten or more counts support this clone. The CDR3 end is not reached by the read, which stops 3 residues before it; the germline J gene fills it in. This chain connects TRBV4-1 to TRBJ2-7; 9 nucleotides agree with TRBD2. Trimming cost V 1 base and J 6 bases; bases outside gene matches: 10. The CDR3 spans 16 residues. Germline CDR1 reads MGHRA; CDR2 reads YSYEKL. The CDR3 here is CASSQGIAGALIEQYF. The CDR3 DNA, read in part, is TGCGCCAGCAGCCAAGGGATAGCGGGAGCCCTTATCGAG.

This clone was seen many times. The read terminates 3 residues ahead of where the CDR3 ends, so the germline J gene completes it. This chain links TRBV13 with TRBJ2-2, with D perhaps TRBD1 (6 bases). The CDR3 spans 17 residues. From germline, CDR1 is PRHDT and CDR2 FYEKMQ (reference sequence). Trimming removed 4 bases at V and 6 bases at J, with 21 bases between. The sequenced CDR3 bases are TGTGCCAGCAGCTCAACCGGGACACGAGGTAGAGCCGGGGAG. Translation gives CASSSTGTRGRAGE. The whole CDR3 protein is CASSSTGTRGRAGELFF.

At least ten counts were recorded for this clone. Read sequence stops 3 residues before the CDR3 end, and the germline J gene provides the missing end. The chain uses TRBV9 and TRBJ1-5, with D possibly being TRBD1 (5 bases). V lost 0 bases and J lost 9, with 13 bases in between. Germline V CDR1 and CDR2: SGDLS, YYNGEE. The CDR3 has 14 residues. CDR3 DNA (partial): TGTGCCAGCAGCGTAGGTGACAGCTTTGTGCCC. Protein: CASSVGDSFVP. The whole CDR3 is CASSVGDSFVPQHF.

This clone has at least ten counts. The observed sequence ends 3 residues before the CDR3 terminus, with the missing tail filled in from the germline J gene. V and J are TRBV12-5 and TRBJ2-3; TRBD2 is a possible D gene (5 bases). Trimming pared 8 bases from V and 4 bases from J, leaving 10 bases between. Germline-derived CDR1 and CDR2 are LGHNT and FRNRAP. This CDR3 has 12 residues. The covered CDR3 bases are TGTGCTAGTATGACCGGGGCAGATACG. Encoded protein: CASMTGADT. The full CDR3 protein reads CASMTGADTQYF. The variable domain in full, with the rest retrieved from reference TRBV12-5 and TRBJ2-3, is DARVTQTPRHKVTEMGQEVTMRCQPILGHNTVFWYRQTMMQGLELLAYFRNRAPLDDSGMPKDRFSAEMPDATLATLKIQPSEPRDSAVYFCASMTGADTQYFGPGTRLTVL.

This clone was observed at least ten times. The CDR3 is CASGSSYNEQFF. Incomplete CDR3 DNA: TGTGCCAGCGGTAGCTCCTACAATGAG. This rearrangement joins TRBV7-3 to TRBJ2-1; D not resolved. The CDR3 goes on 3 residues after the read ends, and that part is filled in from the germline J gene. The length of the CDR3 is 12 residues. Per the germline V gene, CDR1 is SGHTA and CDR2 is FQGTGA. V gave up 8 bases and J gave up 0 bases, with 5 bases separating them.

This clone was found a few times. The read is 3 residues too short to cover the CDR3 end, so that end is filled in from the germline J gene. The chain couples TRBV7-2 to TRBJ1-5; D may be TRBD1 (5 bases). With 0 bases removed from V and 6 bases from J, the gap between germline ends came to 15 bases. The CDR3 contains 16 residues. From germline, CDR1 is SGHTA and CDR2 FQGNSA. The covered CDR3 bases are TGTGCCAGCAGCTTAGCTGGGGGGGGATCCGGTCAGCCC. It codes for CASSLAGGGSGQP. The CDR3 as a whole reads CASSLAGGGSGQPQHF.

This clone was seen at least ten times. Coverage ceases 3 residues before the CDR3 finishes, and the germline J gene fills in the end. This chain joins TRBV13 and TRBJ2-7; TRBD1 aligns across 9 bases. This CDR3 comprises 16 residues. Germline CDR1 PRHDT, CDR2 FYEKMQ (reference sequence). The J segment lost 3 bases and the V segment lost 5 bases, leaving 11 bases of the junction unmatched. This CDR3 is CASSTPGQGVHYEQYF. CDR3 DNA (partial): TGTGCCAGCAGCACACCGGGACAGGGTGTCCACTACGAG.

This clone was counted between two and nine times. The CDR3 extends 3 residues past the end of the read, so its final part is completed from the germline J gene. This chain links TRBV7-9 with TRBJ2-3; 9 bases line up with TRBD2. Per germline, CDR1 SEHNR and CDR2 FQNEAQ (reference sequence). The CDR3 is 15 amino acids. V gave up 3 bases and J gave up 5 bases; unmatched junction bases: 6. The part of the CDR3 DNA that was read is TGTGCCAGCAGCTTCGCGGGGGGGCCTCAAGATACG. This translates into CASSFAGGPQDT. The full CDR3 is CASSFAGGPQDTQYF.

This clone was found many times. The sequence runs out 3 residues before the end of the CDR3; the remainder is reconstructed from the germline J gene. The rearrangement uses TRBV5-6 and TRBJ1-2; possible D gene TRBD1, 6 bases. The CDR3 loop spans 11 amino acids. Germline V gene data show CDR1 as SGHDT and CDR2 as YYEEEE. The CDR3 reads CASSYTGFYTF. The sequenced CDR3 bases are TGTGCCAGCAGCTATACAGGGTTC.

There are many counts of this clone. The DNA read from the CDR3 is TGTGCCAGCAGTTTAGCGGGCGCCACCACAGATACG. Its translation: CASSLAGATTDT. The complete CDR3 reads CASSLAGATTDTQYF. The chain recombines TRBV28 with TRBJ2-3, with D possibly TRBD2 on 5 matching bases. The read ends 3 residues early relative to the CDR3; the germline J gene fills the gap. The CDR3 sequence is 15 residues long. The germline CDR1 and CDR2 sequences are MDHEN and SYDVKM. Deletions cut 2 bases from V and 2 bases from J, with 11 bases between. The full variable domain, rest sourced from reference TRBV28 and TRBJ2-3, is DVKVTQSSRYLVKRTGEKVFLECVQDMDHENMFWYRQDPGLGLRLIYFSYDVKMKEKGDIPEGYSVSREKKERFSLILESASTNQTSMYLCASSLAGATTDTQYFGPGTRLTVL.

This clone was counted ten times or more. The read terminates 3 residues ahead of where the CDR3 ends, so the germline J gene completes it. The V call is TRBV5-1, the J call TRBJ2-1; TRBD2 matches at 11 bases. V lost 2 bases, J lost 5 bases, and 9 bases stayed unmatched. Germline values: CDR1 SGHRS, CDR2 YFSETQ. The CDR3 is made up of 17 amino acids. The CDR3 bases that were read are TGCGCCAGCAGCTTAGGTAGCGGGAGGGCCGTCCACAATGAG. The encoded protein is CASSLGSGRAVHNE. The CDR3, in full, reads CASSLGSGRAVHNEQFF.